The rows below give T cell receptor beta chains drawn from one sample of a study of cytomegalovirus exposure and HLA in healthy donors. TCRdb's table, derived via immunoSEQ multiplex PCR, lists solely in-frame clones and lacks some. The sample has about 130,000 clones; around 85% are singletons. Sequencing used PBMCs. These receptors came from a boy aged 5-17 years in good health and CMV-seronegative. The CDR3 runs from the conserved cysteine through the conserved F or W. A D gene is named only where the DNA matches it firmly. Rows give clone size only sometimes, using once, few, many, or a class for an expanded clone.

CDR3aa	CDR3nt	j_gene	v_gene	d_gene	abundance
CASSTSQGVYGYTF	TGTGCCAGCAGCACCTCCCAGGGGGTCTATGGCTACACCTTC	TRBJ1-2	TRBV9	TRBD1	-
CASSQELGAGYGYTF	TGCGCCAGCAGCCAAGAATTAGGGGCCGGCTATGGCTACACCTTC	TRBJ1-2	TRBV4-3	-	-
CASRGSVWEASPLHF	TGTGCCAGCAGGGGCTCCGTGTGGGAGGCTTCACCCCTCCACTTT	TRBJ1-6	TRBV6-7	-	-
CASSRFSSYNSPLHF	TGTGCCAGCAGCCGTTTCAGCTCCTATAATTCACCCCTCCACTTT	TRBJ1-6	TRBV7-2	-	once
CASSERDTQYF	TGTGCCAGCAGTGAACGAGATACGCAGTATTTT	TRBJ2-3	TRBV2	-	once
CASSFLDTQYF	TGTGCCAGCAGTTTCTTAGATACGCAGTATTTT	TRBJ2-3	TRBV27	-	-
CASSYYGAQGNYGYTF	TGTGCCAGCAGTTACTATGGTGCCCAGGGAAACTATGGCTACACCTTC	TRBJ1-2	TRBV6-5	-	-
CASSLQGANYGYTF	TGCGCCAGCAGCTTACAGGGGGCGAACTATGGCTACACCTTC	TRBJ1-2	TRBV5-1	TRBD1	few
CASVIFPGTGLRYGYTF	TGTGCCAGCGTTATATTTCCGGGGACAGGGTTACGCTATGGCTACACCTTC	TRBJ1-2	TRBV9	TRBD1	-
CASSLWAQGADTQYF	TGTGCCAGCAGCTTGTGGGCGCAGGGGGCAGATACGCAGTATTTT	TRBJ2-3	TRBV5-6	TRBD1	-
CASSYRTGGTDTQYF	TGTGCCAGCAGTTACCGGACAGGGGGCACAGATACGCAGTATTTT	TRBJ2-3	TRBV6-5	TRBD1	-
CASSRPSGGAKTEAFF	TGTGCCAGTTCGAGGCCTTCGGGGGGGGCGAAAACTGAAGCTTTCTTT	TRBJ1-1	TRBV6-6	-	-
CASSTNRAFGELFF	TGTGCCAGTAGTACGAACAGGGCCTTCGGGGAGCTGTTTTTT	TRBJ2-2	TRBV19	-	-
CASSAGDRVSNQPQHF	TGTGCCAGCAGCGCCGGGGACAGGGTTAGCAATCAGCCCCAGCATTTT	TRBJ1-5	TRBV9	TRBD1	-
CASSLDRTSGDFYEQYF	TGTGCCAGCAGCTTAGACCGGACTAGCGGGGACTTCTACGAGCAGTACTTC	TRBJ2-7	TRBV7-2	TRBD2	-
CAWSGVLRNEQYF	TGTGCCTGGAGTGGAGTATTGAGAAACGAGCAGTACTTC	TRBJ2-7	TRBV30	-	-
CASKYSQDTEAFF	TGTGCCAGTAAATACAGTCAGGACACTGAAGCTTTCTTT	TRBJ1-1	TRBV19	-	-
CASGLSLAQGPQHF	TGTGCTAGTGGCCTTTCCCTGGCACAGGGGCCCCAGCATTTT	TRBJ1-5	TRBV12-5	-	-
CASSSRTGGKNTEAFF	TGTGCCAGCAGCTCCCGGACAGGGGGCAAGAACACTGAAGCTTTCTTT	TRBJ1-1	TRBV11-3	TRBD1	-
CSGRSGSGSYEQYF	TGCAGCGGCCGTAGCGGGAGTGGGAGCTACGAGCAGTACTTC	TRBJ2-7	TRBV29-1	TRBD2	-
CASSLLAQETQYF	TGTGCCAGCAGCTTATTAGCCCAAGAGACCCAGTACTTC	TRBJ2-5	TRBV11-2	-	once
CATLNRGEQYF	TGTGCCACGCTGAACAGGGGCGAGCAGTACTTC	TRBJ2-7	TRBV2	TRBD1	-
CASSPPSGGKNIQYF	TGTGCCAGCAGCCCACCTAGCGGGGGCAAAAACATTCAGTACTTC	TRBJ2-4	TRBV9	TRBD2	-
CASSSPLRRDKDSAFF	TGTGCCAGCAGCTCACCACTGCGCCGGGACAAAGATTCGGCTTTCTTT	TRBJ1-1	TRBV5-6	-	-
CASSQDLLRGGTTDTQYF	TGCGCCAGCAGCCAAGATCTATTGAGGGGGGGGACCACAGATACGCAGTATTTT	TRBJ2-3	TRBV4-3	-	-
CASTPAGMVHEQYF	TGTGCCAGCACCCCAGCGGGAATGGTGCACGAGCAGTACTTC	TRBJ2-7	TRBV11-2	TRBD2	-
CASSYSTGVNTDTQYF	TGTGCCAGCAGTTACTCGACAGGGGTTAACACAGATACGCAGTATTTT	TRBJ2-3	TRBV6-5	TRBD1	-
CASSSFGTGLSTDTQYF	TGTGCCAGCAGCTCGTTCGGGACAGGGCTTTCCACAGATACGCAGTATTTT	TRBJ2-3	TRBV7-3	TRBD1	-
CASSSGTSWTNTGELFF	TGTGCCAGCAGCTCCGGGACTAGCTGGACGAACACCGGGGAGCTGTTTTTT	TRBJ2-2	TRBV2	TRBD2	-
CASSPRRLAVQDTQYF	TGTGCCAGCAGCCCCCGGAGACTAGCGGTTCAGGATACGCAGTATTTT	TRBJ2-3	TRBV7-9	TRBD2	-
CASSYPPLDGYTF	TGTGCCAGCAGTTACCCGCCGCTAGATGGCTACACCTTC	TRBJ1-2	TRBV6-6	-	-
CASSEPYNSPLHF	TGTGCCAGCAGTGAACCTTATAATTCACCCCTCCACTTT	TRBJ1-6	TRBV2	-	-
CAISEVTGGSGTDTQYF	TGTGCCATCAGTGAGGTGACAGGGGGTTCGGGCACAGATACGCAGTATTTT	TRBJ2-3	TRBV10-3	TRBD1	-
CASSLAGGNQPQHF	TGTGCCAGCAGCCTCGCCGGGGGAAATCAGCCCCAGCATTTT	TRBJ1-5	TRBV27	-	-
CASSPSGTDTQYF	TGTGCCAGCAGCCCGTCAGGCACAGATACGCAGTATTTT	TRBJ2-3	TRBV6-5	-	-
CASSKGPGEGYNEQFF	TGTGCCAGCAGCAAAGGCCCGGGAGAGGGGTACAATGAGCAGTTCTTC	TRBJ2-1	TRBV21-1	-	-
CASSFPGSNYGYTF	TGTGCCAGCAGCTTTCCAGGGTCTAACTATGGCTACACCTTC	TRBJ1-2	TRBV5-8	-	few
CASSPSGDTQYF	TGCGCCAGCAGTCCAAGCGGAGATACGCAGTATTTT	TRBJ2-3	TRBV5-1	-	-
CASSRDRASTYEQYF	TGTGCCAGCAGCCGGGACAGAGCTTCAACCTACGAGCAGTACTTC	TRBJ2-7	TRBV27	TRBD1	-
CASSRPVERGYEQYF	TGTGCCAGCAGTCGCCCCGTCGAGCGTGGTTACGAGCAGTACTTC	TRBJ2-7	TRBV6-6	-	-
CSVEGGGSVAGELFF	TGCAGCGTCGAAGGCGGGGGAAGCGTCGCCGGGGAGCTGTTTTTT	TRBJ2-2	TRBV29-1	TRBD2	-
CAILYGRANTEAFF	TGTGCCATCCTGTACGGGAGGGCCAACACTGAAGCTTTCTTT	TRBJ1-1	TRBV2	-	-
CASSSRGRGTEAFF	TGTGCCAGTAGTTCGCGAGGGAGGGGCACTGAAGCTTTCTTT	TRBJ1-1	TRBV19	-	-
CASSLRGAGGNEQFF	TGCGCCAGCAGCTTGCGAGGGGCAGGAGGGAATGAGCAGTTCTTC	TRBJ2-1	TRBV5-1	-	-
CASSLARGPSTEAFF	TGTGCCAGCAGTCTAGCCAGAGGACCATCGACTGAAGCTTTCTTT	TRBJ1-1	TRBV27	-	once
CASSTTSGRAKETQYF	TGTGCCAGCAGTACGACTAGCGGGAGGGCCAAAGAGACCCAGTACTTC	TRBJ2-5	TRBV27	TRBD2	-
CAGGGSYGYTF	TGTGCCGGAGGAGGGTCCTATGGCTACACCTTC	TRBJ1-2	TRBV28	-	-
CASSLGAAFETQYF	TGTGCCAGCAGCTTAGGAGCTGCCTTTGAGACCCAGTACTTC	TRBJ2-5	TRBV7-9	-	-